This T cell receptor (beta chain) was captured by sequencing in a study of cytomegalovirus exposure and HLA in healthy donors (dated by TCRdb to the late 2010s). Concerning the study at large: In an earlier analysis of some 550 of the donors, approximately 260 Gb of sequence data and 117 million unique TCR beta sequences from 180 million or so T cells were reported. The number of typed donors differed by locus: about 629-630 for A, B, C, DRB1 and DQB1; 500 to 550 for DQA1; roughly 600 for DPA1; and about 450 for DPB1. Genome-wide SNP genotypes for about 55% of the roughly 670 donors were used in a later genetic analysis, which treated that subset as a discovery cohort. The later analysis used no new phenotypic data to find candidate immune exposures, relying instead on TCR beta sequences and their occurrence across donors. An early release covering just under 650 HLA-typed donors comprised about 290 gigabases of sequencing data and around 80 million unique TCR sequences. The study was designed to test whether signatures of past pathogen exposure could be identified by cataloging public T cell receptors. Of the roughly 410 genotyped donors, roughly 76% were placed in the genetic ancestry cluster associated with self-reported Caucasian donors. On average, about 200,000 unique TCR beta nucleotide sequences were sequenced per donor among 398 genotyped donors of the cohort, with 15% to 20% of those sequences being non-productive. Both class I and class II loci were covered by HLA typing, at four-digit resolution. Using immunosequencing, the study profiled T cell repertoires from 640 or so subjects and related those repertoires to cytomegalovirus serostatus. All discovery cohort repertoires had been generated using a single sequencing platform. To predict cytomegalovirus infection status, the study combined high-throughput TCR immunosequencing, statistical association of individual TCRs with disease status, and machine learning. In addition to the first cohort of around 670 subjects, a separate validation cohort of 100 to 150 different subjects was used. Donor age, sex, ethnicity and CMV serostatus were compiled together with the repertoire data. Because of strong linkage in the cohort, a handful of DR-DQ haplotypes were treated as single units for association and clustering. A later analysis re-analyzed previously published TCR beta repertoires from approximately 670 donors and added high-resolution HLA genotyping to study TCR occurrence patterns. To decide whether each TCR beta V gene segment behaved as functional or pseudogenic, an earlier analysis of approximately 590 of the donors relied on high-throughput TCR beta sequencing. What the study reported, not specific to this receptor: Assigning TCR associations to individual alleles was difficult when HLA alleles, especially DR and DQ, strongly co-occurred. In both the original and validation cohorts, the classifier was reported to diagnose cytomegalovirus status with high specificity and sensitivity. Most CMV-associated TCR beta chains appeared to be HLA-restricted in a later analysis, and the HLA associations seemed to be driven largely by CMV exposure. A total of roughly 160 TCR beta chains were listed by the study as associated with cytomegalovirus. In a later genetic analysis, fewer N-insertions in productive TCRs were reported among donors in an Asian-associated ancestry cluster than the roughly 640-donor mean. In vitro tests confirmed that a few of the cytomegalovirus-associated TCR beta chains recognize cytomegalovirus antigens. Linkage disequilibrium might explain the correlated functional status among segregating V segments, but an unknown experimental factor could not be ruled out. A later analysis found that TCR association rates varied across HLA loci, with DRB1 alleles showing the most associated TCRs and HLA-C alleles the fewest. A further reported finding was that TCR beta sequences accurately predicted the HLA-A and HLA-B alleles for most subjects in the first cohort. The authors suggested that the approach could potentially be generalized to other disease states and immunological phenotypes. For the cohort, immune exposure information was limited to CMV serostatus. In a later analysis, HLA-associated TCR beta chains were found to be more clonally expanded and to have lower generation probabilities than equally common non-associated chains. A later analysis associated 17,000 or so TCR beta sequences with specific HLA alleles at a false discovery rate of 0.05. Some IMGT-functional V segments, including TRBV6-2 and TRBV6-3, could not be distinguished by the 87-base-pair reads and were therefore excluded. In a later analysis, several top co-occurrence clusters were reported to appear linked to parvovirus B19, influenza, CMV and Epstein-Barr virus. A group of highly shared sequence variants was considered likely to be a technical artifact of the sequencing pipeline. The presence/absence analyses assumed that sequencing depth was roughly uniform across donors, and that assumption may not be true. HLA typing was unavailable for some donors at each locus, so association tests used only the typed subset. Most TCR sequences were observed very rarely across donors, whereas some public TCRs were present in many individuals. This cohort had only TCR beta chains sequenced, and the lack of alpha or paired-chain data limited which features could be detected. A later genetic analysis associated a missense DCLRE1C variant with V-gene and J-gene trimming of TCR beta chains, and an independent cohort replicated the association. An earlier analysis of some 590 of the donors showed that most TCR beta V segments appeared in productive rearrangements either about 87% or about 30% of the time, which broadly matched IMGT annotations. The earlier analysis of about 600 of the donors excluded roughly 16 rarely observed V segments, including chromosome 9 orphons, because counts were too low.

The CDR3 holds 13 amino acids from the cysteine to the phenylalanine. Of the read, only the CDR3 DNA is kept; its 39 bases are in frame from base 1. The V end gives up 10 bases and the J end 1 base, leaving 2 bases in the junction not matched to a gene. As encoded in the germline V gene (reference sequence), CDR1 is MNHNY while CDR2 is SVGAGI. The cohort was made up of about 610 healthy bone marrow donors. All cohort members were sampled while nominally healthy, although unrecorded immune exposures were likely present. The donor was CMV seropositive and belonged to the group of more than 250 seropositive cohort members. Each donor provided a peripheral blood sample, and peripheral blood mononuclear cells were used for TCR beta sequencing. Genomic DNA was extracted from the blood cell samples with the Qiagen DNeasy Blood Extraction Kit. Worth noting for this clone: The specificity of this receptor is unknown.

Libraries were prepared through the immunoSEQ multiplex PCR assay. A mixture of 60 forward primers for TCR Vbeta segments and 13 reverse primers for TCR Jbeta segments was used in the multiplex PCR. Amplification of the CDR3 region of rearranged TCR beta genes was performed with a multiplex PCR assay on genomic DNA. Amplified TCR beta libraries were sequenced as 87-base-pair reads on the Illumina HiSeq System. The paper's processing steps were these. Across the 500 to 850 repertoires, a later analysis counted about 81 million unique TCR beta chains, around 11 million of which were shared by at least two donors. A nearest-neighbor algorithm error-corrected the raw reads and collapsed the reads into unique sequences, merging closely related sequences to remove PCR and sequencing errors. Alignment of CDR3 sequences to IMGT reference sequences was used to assign V, D and J gene segments. For a sequence to be retained, a match of at least six nucleotides was required to both a V gene segment and a J gene segment. A rearrangement counted as productive if the CDR3 had no stop codons and remained in frame with V and J, and every other rearrangement counted as non-productive. Following IMGT convention, CDR3 was defined as the stretch from the second conserved V-encoded cysteine up to the conserved J-encoded phenylalanine. The earlier analysis of 587 of the donors excluded sequences that lacked an unambiguous match to a single V gene segment. In an earlier analysis of 500 to 750 of the donors, V segments were called functional above 56.7% productive rearrangements and were called segregating when the between-donor standard deviation exceeded 5%. To diagnose cytomegalovirus status from the catalog of TCR beta chain sequences, a statistical classification framework was built. A later analysis assigned V and J genes by comparing TCR nucleotide sequences with IMGT/GENE-DB human TR gene sequences. In a later analysis, CDR3 sequences and most-parsimonious VDJ recombination scenarios were assigned using the TCRdist pipeline. In a later analysis, each TCR beta chain was defined by its CDR3 amino acid sequence together with its V-gene family, and reads without a unique V-gene family were excluded. A later analysis removed 600 or so highly shared, low-generation-probability nucleotide sequences to deal with suspected cross-contamination and a sequencing artifact. For each public chain, a later analysis derived a clonal expansion index from normalized ranks of inferred template counts within each repertoire. In a later analysis, generation probabilities were computed with a VDJ recombination model fitted to out-of-frame rearrangements, and the resulting probabilities were checked against IGoR. In a later analysis, TCR-TCR, TCR-HLA and TCR-CMV co-occurrence was scored with hypergeometric tests, and a repertoire-size bias correction was applied to TCR pairs. To estimate false discovery rates, a later analysis permuted the HLA or CMV assignments 20 times. In a later analysis, co-occurring TCRs were grouped using DBSCAN, and TCRdist sequence similarity was added for clustering within HLA-allele-positive subsets. For co-occurrence clustering, repertoires with fewer than 30,000 or more than 120,000 public chains were excluded, along with five repertoires with anomalous nucleotide sharing. TCRdb stores this immuneACCESS table with in-frame sequences only. Part of the clones is absent; in the studies checked, under half of the shortfall reflects unresolved V genes, and no reason is known for the rest. V, J and clone size derive from that table, while D and trimming were established from the DNA sequence. The sample table records 80,000 to 95,000 clones. The ten largest clones capture 15% to 19% of the sample.

This receptor was taken from a middle-aged man in good health and CMV-seropositive. The sample comprised PBMCs. The sequence joins TRBV6-6 to TRBJ2-2; 8 bases in the junction line up with TRBD1. The DNA sequence reads TGTGCCACCAGGGGGCGGAACACCGGGGAGCTGTTTTTT. Its amino acids are CATRGRNTGELFF.